Listed here is a single T cell receptor (beta chain). Authors' analysis steps: Cell counts per sample came from amplifying reference gene primers. The method was immunoSEQ multiplex PCR; TCRdb's version includes in-frame clones alone and lacks a portion of them. For V, J and clone size, that table is used; D and trimming come from the DNA. The repertoire holds about 300,000 clones, with about 82% as singletons. The sample is drawn from a study of blood T cell repertoires in COVID-19. The overall study: COVID-19 samples collected from the United States, Italy and Spain covered acute and convalescent phases. Sample material is recorded as cDNA or gDNA derived from T cells, B-cell-depleted T cells, or PBMCs.

There are 19 residues in the CDR3. The ends lost 5 bases at V and 1 base at J; junction bases unmatched: 18. CDR1 and CDR2 (germline): SGHTA, FQGNSA. Sample: peripheral blood. This TCR came from a woman between 45 and 65 years old with acute or convalescent COVID-19. The gene calls are TRBV7-2 and TRBJ2-5; 8 bases are a match to TRBD1. This CDR3 reads CASSPESRLRTGIQETQYF. The CDR3 DNA reads TGTGCCAGCAGCCCCGAGAGCCGTTTAAGGACAGGGATCCAAGAGACCCAGTACTTC.